Each of the 4 T cell receptor beta chains below was sequenced from the same sample in a study of Ad26.COV2.S vaccination and SARS-CoV-2 variants. Libraries were prepared by immunoSEQ multiplex PCR; TCRdb keeps only in-frame clonotypes and omits some of them. The data hold around 350,000 clones, with approximately 81% observed a single time. The treatment: approximately 18 received Ad26.COV2.S at low or high dose, single or two shots; about 5 received placebo; per-sample allocation not given. Samples analyzed were those drawn on day 63 after the first vaccine or placebo injection. The sequences come from peripheral blood, collected in a trial of Ad26.COV2.S vaccine versus placebo. The receptor set was obtained from a person between 18 and 65 years old who received the Ad26.COV2.S COVID-19 vaccine or a placebo.

The chain has TRBV9 and TRBJ2-1, with 7 bases that match TRBD1. V was clipped by 0 bases and J by 2 bases; unmatched bases: 2. Per the germline V gene, CDR1 is SGDLS and CDR2 is YYNGEE. This CDR3 is built from 15 residues. CDR3 in DNA: TGTGCCAGCAGCGTAGTCGGGACAGCCTACAATGAGCAGTTCTTC. Translating it yields CASSVVGTAYNEQFF.

V gene TRBV18 combines with J gene TRBJ2-1; D uncertain. This CDR3 comprises 12 residues. CDR1 and CDR2 from the germline V gene are KGHSH and LQKENI. V lost 6 bases and J lost 8, with 11 bases in between. In nucleotides, the CDR3 is TGTGCCAGCTCCCCGTCTGAGGATGAGCAGTTCTTC. It specifies CASSPSEDEQFF.

V and J are TRBV11-2 and TRBJ2-1, with a weak D call TRBD2 (5 bases). Germline V gene data show CDR1 as SGHAT and CDR2 as FQNNGV. Deletions cut 5 bases from V and 9 bases from J, with 14 bases between. The CDR3 runs 13 residues. CDR3 region: CASSIGITFEQFF. In nucleotides, the CDR3 is TGTGCCAGCAGCATCGGGATTACTTTTGAGCAGTTCTTC.

The chain joins TRBV2 to TRBJ2-3, with D maybe TRBD1 (6 bases). The CDR3 runs 13 residues. Trimming cost V 4 bases and J 2 bases, with 7 bases left between them. Germline loops: CDR1 SNHLY, CDR2 FYNNEI. Written as DNA, the CDR3 is TGTGCCAGCAGTGGACAGGTCACAGATACGCAGTATTTT. Residues: CASSGQVTDTQYF.